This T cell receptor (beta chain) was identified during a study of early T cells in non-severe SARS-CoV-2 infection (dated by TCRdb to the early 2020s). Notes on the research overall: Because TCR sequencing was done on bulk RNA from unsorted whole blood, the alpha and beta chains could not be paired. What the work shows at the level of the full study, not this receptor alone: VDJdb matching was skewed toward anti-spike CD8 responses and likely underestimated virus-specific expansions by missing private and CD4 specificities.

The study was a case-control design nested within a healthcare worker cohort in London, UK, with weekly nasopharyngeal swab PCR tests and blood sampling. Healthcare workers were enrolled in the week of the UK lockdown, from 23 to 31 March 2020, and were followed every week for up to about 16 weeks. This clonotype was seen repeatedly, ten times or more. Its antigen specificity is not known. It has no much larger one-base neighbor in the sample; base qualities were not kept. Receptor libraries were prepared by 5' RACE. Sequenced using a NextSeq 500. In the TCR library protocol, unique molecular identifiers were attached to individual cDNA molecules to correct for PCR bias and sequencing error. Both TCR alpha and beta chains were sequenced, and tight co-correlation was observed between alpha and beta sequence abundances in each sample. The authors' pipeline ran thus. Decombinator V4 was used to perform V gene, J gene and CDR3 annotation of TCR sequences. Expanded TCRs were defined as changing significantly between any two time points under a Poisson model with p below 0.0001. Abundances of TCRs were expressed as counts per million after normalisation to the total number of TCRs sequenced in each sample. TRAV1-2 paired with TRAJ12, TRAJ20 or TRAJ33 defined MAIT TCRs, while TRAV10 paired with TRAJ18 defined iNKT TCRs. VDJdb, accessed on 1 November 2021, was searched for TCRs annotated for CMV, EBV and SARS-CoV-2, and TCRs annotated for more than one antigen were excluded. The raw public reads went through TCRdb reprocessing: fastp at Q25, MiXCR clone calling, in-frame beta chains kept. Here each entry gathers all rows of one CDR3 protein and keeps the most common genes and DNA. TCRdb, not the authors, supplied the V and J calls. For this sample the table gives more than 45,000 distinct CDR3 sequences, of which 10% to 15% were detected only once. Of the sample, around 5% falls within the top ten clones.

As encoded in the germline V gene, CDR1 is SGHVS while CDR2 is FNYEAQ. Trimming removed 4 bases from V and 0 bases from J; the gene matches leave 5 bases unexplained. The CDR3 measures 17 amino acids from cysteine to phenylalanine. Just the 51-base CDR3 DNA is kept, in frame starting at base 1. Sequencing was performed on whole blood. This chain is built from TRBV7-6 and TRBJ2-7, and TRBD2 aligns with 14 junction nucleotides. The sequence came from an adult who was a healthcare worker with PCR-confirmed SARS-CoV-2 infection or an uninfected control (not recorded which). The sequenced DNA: TGTGCCAGCAGCTCGGGACTAGCGGGAGCCTTCTCCTACGAGCAGTACTTC. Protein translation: CASSSGLAGAFSYEQYF.